This TCR beta chain was identified during a study of cytomegalovirus exposure and HLA in healthy donors. This CDR3 is 16 amino acids long. J was trimmed by 11 bases and V by 5 bases; bases with no gene match: 17. CDR1 and CDR2 (germline): SNHLY, FYNNEI. 13 Jbeta primers and 60 Vbeta primers were used for the PCR. Sequencing used immunoSEQ multiplex PCR; TCRdb keeps in-frame clones, though not all of them. This table holds 150,000 to 200,000 clones, 81% found once. The TCR comes from a man aged 40-50 years in good health and CMV-seropositive. This rearrangement joins TRBV2 to TRBJ2-5, with 10 bases aligning to TRBD2. The sample consisted of PBMCs. CDR3 in DNA: TGTGCCAGCAGTCCACACCCCCTAGCGGGAGTAGGGGAGCAGTACTTC. The encoded protein is CASSPHPLAGVGEQYF. The full variable domain, in which reference TRBV2 and TRBJ2-5 provide the parts outside the CDR3, is EPEVTQTPSHQVTQMGQEVILRCVPISNHLYFYWYRQILGQKVEFLVSFYNNEISEKSEIFDDQFSVERPDGSNFTLKIRSTKLEDSAMYFCASSPHPLAGVGEQYFGPGTRLLVL.